A selection of T cell receptor beta chains follows, all from one sample in a study of cytomegalovirus exposure and HLA in healthy donors. Measured with immunoSEQ multiplex PCR; TCRdb has only the in-frame clones, and not every one. The sample includes approximately 120,000 clones, about 87% seen only once; the top ten take about 2.1%. Sequencing was performed on PBMCs. All receptors come from a woman between 18 and 29 years old in good health and CMV-seronegative. The CDR3 runs from the conserved cysteine through the conserved F or W. A D gene is named only where the DNA matches it firmly. Clone size is shown for a subset of rows, as once, few, many or a class of expanded clone.

- | TRBJ2-3 | TRBV27 | - | TGTGCCAGCAGTTCTCAGGGTGGGGGCACAGATACGCAGTATTTT | CASSSQGGGTDTQYF
- | TRBJ2-5 | TRBV6-6 | TRBD1 | TGTGCCAGCAGTTACGGGGGACAGCAAGAGACCCAGTACTTC | CASSYGGQQETQYF
- | TRBJ1-4 | TRBV7-2 | - | TGTGCCAGCAGCTTAGCAAACCCGACAGGAGATGAAAAACTGTTTTTT | CASSLANPTGDEKLFF
- | TRBJ2-3 | TRBV5-4 | - | TGTGCCAGCAGCTTGGAGCCAGGCGATACGCAGTATTTT | CASSLEPGDTQYF
- | TRBJ2-3 | TRBV28 | TRBD1 | TGTGCCAGCAGTCCGCCCGGACAGGGCACAGATACGCAGTATTTT | CASSPPGQGTDTQYF
- | TRBJ1-2 | TRBV28 | TRBD1 | TGTGCCAGCAGTCTCCCGTGGGGACAGGGGGCCCGGGGCTACACCTTC | CASSLPWGQGARGYTF
- | TRBJ2-2 | TRBV28 | - | TGTGCCAGCAGTTTCCGCAGGGCCGGGGAGCTGTTTTTT | CASSFRRAGELFF
- | TRBJ1-1 | TRBV19 | - | TGTGCCAGTAAGTTTCCGGGGGGCACTGAAGCTTTCTTT | CASKFPGGTEAFF
- | TRBJ2-7 | TRBV10-3 | TRBD1 | TGTGCCATCAGTGAGGGGACAGGGCGATACGAGCAGTACTTC | CAISEGTGRYEQYF
- | TRBJ2-1 | TRBV7-2 | TRBD1 | TGTGCCAGCAGCTTGACAGGGGGGTACAATGAGCAGTTCTTC | CASSLTGGYNEQFF
- | TRBJ2-1 | TRBV28 | TRBD1 | TGTGCCAGCAGTTCTTACAGGCAGGGGGCCGCCTACAATGAGCAGTTCTTC | CASSSYRQGAAYNEQFF
- | TRBJ2-5 | TRBV30 | TRBD2 | TGTGCCTGGAGTAGGGGGACTAGCGGGAGGATCCTGGAGACCCAGTACTTC | CAWSRGTSGRILETQYF
- | TRBJ1-1 | TRBV5-1 | TRBD1 | TGCGCCAGCAGCTTGGGGACAGGGATGAACACTGAAGCTTTCTTT | CASSLGTGMNTEAFF
- | TRBJ1-1 | TRBV10-3 | TRBD1 | TGTGCCATCAGTGCCGCGACAGGGATGAACACTGAAGCTTTCTTT | CAISAATGMNTEAFF
- | TRBJ2-7 | TRBV30 | - | TGTGCCTGGAGTCGCAGGGGCCCCTACGAGCAGTACTTC | CAWSRRGPYEQYF
few | TRBJ1-5 | TRBV5-5 | - | TGTGCCAGCAGCCCGTGGACAGCCAATCAGCCCCAGCATTTT | CASSPWTANQPQHF
once | TRBJ2-7 | TRBV29-1 | TRBD1 | TGCAGCGCCGCCGGACAGGGGGCTTCCGAGCAGTACTTC | CSAAGQGASEQYF
- | TRBJ1-1 | TRBV27 | - | TGTGCCAGCAGTTTTCGGGGATTATTTCGCACTGAAGCTTTCTTT | CASSFRGLFRTEAFF
- | TRBJ2-1 | TRBV9 | TRBD2 | TGTGCCAGCAGCCCCCGGGGGGGGACTAGCGGTAACAATGAGCAGTTCTTC | CASSPRGGTSGNNEQFF
- | TRBJ2-7 | TRBV27 | TRBD1 | TGTGCCAGCCAATCCGGGACAGGGACTTACGAGCAGTACTTC | CASQSGTGTYEQYF
- | TRBJ2-6 | TRBV4-2 | - | TGTGCCAGCAGCCAATCTTCTACTGGGGCCAACGTCCTGACTTTC | CASSQSSTGANVLTF
- | TRBJ1-3 | TRBV28 | TRBD1 | TGTGCCAGCAGCCGACAGGGACTTACTGGAAACACCATATATTTT | CASSRQGLTGNTIYF
- | TRBJ1-1 | TRBV12-5 | - | TGTGCTACCGCAAGCGGGGGGGCCACTGAAGCTTTCTTT | CATASGGATEAFF
- | TRBJ1-1 | TRBV6-5 | - | TGTGCCAGCAGTTACGCAGTGAACACTGAAGCTTTCTTT | CASSYAVNTEAFF
- | TRBJ2-1 | TRBV6-1 | - | TGTGCCAGCAGGGAGGCGGGCTCCTACAATGAGCAGTTCTTC | CASREAGSYNEQFF
- | TRBJ2-7 | TRBV4-2 | - | TGTGCCAGCAGCCAAGATTTAGGGGCGCTTGAGCAGTACTTC | CASSQDLGALEQYF
few | TRBJ1-2 | TRBV14 | - | TGTGCCAGCAGCCAATTGGGCCCGGGAGTTGGTGGCTACACCTTC | CASSQLGPGVGGYTF
- | TRBJ1-2 | TRBV7-2 | - | TGTGCCAGCAGCCCTCGTGCTAACTATGGCTACACCTTC | CASSPRANYGYTF
- | TRBJ1-6 | TRBV18 | TRBD1 | TGTGCCAGCTCACGAGGGACAGGGTATGGTCCGTATAATTCACCCCTCCACTTT | CASSRGTGYGPYNSPLHF
few | TRBJ2-7 | TRBV6-5 | TRBD1 | TGTGCCAGCAGTTACCCGGCGGAGACAGGGGACGAGCAGTACTTC | CASSYPAETGDEQYF
- | TRBJ1-6 | TRBV6-1 | TRBD1 | TGTGCCAGCAGTGAAGCCCCAGGGGGCACTACACCCCTCCACTTT | CASSEAPGGTTPLHF
- | TRBJ2-7 | TRBV2 | - | TGTGCCAGCAGTGAAGCGCTGAGAAGCCACTCCTACGAGCAGTACTTC | CASSEALRSHSYEQYF
- | TRBJ2-7 | TRBV5-4 | - | TGTGCCAGCAGCTCTGGCGGTGGTTCCGAGCAGTACTTC | CASSSGGGSEQYF
- | TRBJ2-2 | TRBV6-5 | - | TGTGCCAGCCATCGGACAGACGCGAACACCGGGGAGCTGTTTTTT | CASHRTDANTGELFF
- | TRBJ1-1 | TRBV29-1 | - | TGCAGCGTTAGCAGGGGAACTGAAGCTTTCTTT | CSVSRGTEAFF
- | TRBJ1-4 | TRBV27 | TRBD1 | TGTGCCAGCAGTTTGGGACAGGGTCTAGAAAAACTGTTTTTT | CASSLGQGLEKLFF
- | TRBJ2-1 | TRBV13 | - | TGTGCCAGCAGCATCGGGATAAACAATGAGCAGTTCTTC | CASSIGINNEQFF
- | TRBJ2-1 | TRBV9 | - | TGTGCCAGCGGGTCTTCAGCTAGCGTCTCCTACAATGAGCAGTTCTTC | CASGSSASVSYNEQFF
- | TRBJ2-1 | TRBV7-2 | - | TGTGCCAGCAGCTTTACTAGGGCAAACAGTGAGCAGTTCTTC | CASSFTRANSEQFF
- | TRBJ2-7 | TRBV6-1 | TRBD1 | TGTGCCAGCAGTGAAGCGGTTGGCTACAGGGGGTACGAGCAGTACTTC | CASSEAVGYRGYEQYF
- | TRBJ1-2 | TRBV27 | - | TGTGCCAGCAGTTTCCGGGGTCACTATGGCTACACCTTC | CASSFRGHYGYTF
- | TRBJ1-3 | TRBV6-6 | TRBD1 | TGTGCCAGCACCCCGGACAGGCCTAGGCATGGAAACACCATATATTTT | CASTPDRPRHGNTIYF
- | TRBJ2-1 | TRBV28 | TRBD1 | TGTGCCAGCAGTCTAGAAGGGACAGGGTTATACAATGAGCAGTTCTTC | CASSLEGTGLYNEQFF
- | TRBJ1-1 | TRBV30 | TRBD1 | TGTGCCTGGGGGGACAGGAAACCTGAAGCTTTCTTT | CAWGDRKPEAFF
- | TRBJ2-7 | TRBV7-8 | TRBD2 | TGTGCCAGCAGCTTAGCTTTAGCGGGGCCCTCCTACGAGCAGTACTTC | CASSLALAGPSYEQYF
- | TRBJ1-6 | TRBV9 | - | TGTGCCAGCGCGGGGGCCTATAATTCACCCCTCCACTTT | CASAGAYNSPLHF
- | TRBJ2-1 | TRBV4-3 | - | TGCGCCAGCAGCCAAGATCGTCAGACTAGTTACCGGTTCTTC | CASSQDRQTSYRFF
- | TRBJ1-1 | TRBV27 | - | TGTGCCAGCAGCCTTCGGGGGGCTTTCTTT | CASSLRGAFF
- | TRBJ2-7 | TRBV7-6 | TRBD2 | TGTGCCAGCAGCTTACAGCTGGGACTAGGGGGCTACGAGCAGTACTTC | CASSLQLGLGGYEQYF
- | TRBJ1-2 | TRBV14 | - | TGTGCCAGCAGCCAACTCAGGGGCGTGGGTGGCTACACCTTC | CASSQLRGVGGYTF
- | TRBJ1-5 | TRBV19 | TRBD1 | TGTGCCAGTAGTGGCGGGACAGGGTTGGGGAGCAATCAGCCCCAGCATTTT | CASSGGTGLGSNQPQHF
- | TRBJ2-2 | TRBV11-2 | - | TGTGCCAGCAGCACAAGGGGCGGGGAGCTGTTTTTT | CASSTRGGELFF
- | TRBJ1-1 | TRBV29-1 | TRBD1 | TGCAGCGTTGGGGGGCGACAGGGGAACGCTTTCTTT | CSVGGRQGNAFF
- | TRBJ2-1 | TRBV19 | TRBD1 | TGTGCCAGTAGTGCCGGGACAGGGGGATACAATGAGCAGTTCTTC | CASSAGTGGYNEQFF